Below, one T cell receptor (beta chain) is given with its context. The antigen is undetermined. This specimen belongs to a study of OX40 agonist ivuxolimab in advanced cancers. For the study at large: From 23 to 79 years was the age range, with a mean of about 54 years, and around 80% were male.

Germline CDR1 SGHNT, CDR2 YYREEE (reference sequence). This CDR3 is built from 13 residues. Trimming left V 3 bases short and J 1 base short, with 7 bases between. Sequenced by immunoSEQ multiplex PCR; TCRdb stores in-frame clones only, minus some. This sample carries approximately 80,000 clones, less than 95% of them seen once, and the ten largest clones take about 0.3%. The study, taken as a whole, reports: Also showing low normalized T-cell clonal expansion were some of the nonresponders. On average, a greater number of expanded clones characterised CD8+ T cells relative to CD4+.

This sequence was found in an adult with an advanced solid tumor such as melanoma, head and neck, liver or kidney cancer. Sample: CD4+ or CD8+ T cells sorted from blood, taken in a trial of the OX40 agonist ivuxolimab. The J gene is TRBJ1-1, the V gene TRBV5-4; D gene unclear. The chain's CDR3 is CASSSRGNTEAFF. The CDR3 DNA is TGTGCCAGCAGCTCCCGTGGGAACACTGAAGCTTTCTTT.